This TCR beta chain was captured by sequencing in a study of blood T cell repertoires in COVID-19. Trimming took 7 bases from V and 2 from J; bases not matched to a gene: 6. The CDR3 has 14 residues. Germline V gene data show CDR1 as ENHRY and CDR2 as SYGVKD. Per the original data handling: Amplification of reference gene primers was used by the study to estimate nucleated cell counts. The data were produced by immunoSEQ multiplex PCR, yet TCRdb's version contains in-frame clones alone and is incomplete. D and trimming were read from the DNA, whereas the V and J calls and clone size are those reported in that table. This sample has tens of thousands of clones, with about four fifths found just once.

The genes are TRBV10-3 and TRBJ2-7; 9 bases line up with TRBD1. This receptor was obtained from a middle-aged man with acute or convalescent COVID-19. The sample comprised peripheral blood. The CDR3 nucleotides are TGTGCCATCAATCCGACAGGGGGAACCTACGAGCAGTACTTC. Protein sequence: CAINPTGGTYEQYF.